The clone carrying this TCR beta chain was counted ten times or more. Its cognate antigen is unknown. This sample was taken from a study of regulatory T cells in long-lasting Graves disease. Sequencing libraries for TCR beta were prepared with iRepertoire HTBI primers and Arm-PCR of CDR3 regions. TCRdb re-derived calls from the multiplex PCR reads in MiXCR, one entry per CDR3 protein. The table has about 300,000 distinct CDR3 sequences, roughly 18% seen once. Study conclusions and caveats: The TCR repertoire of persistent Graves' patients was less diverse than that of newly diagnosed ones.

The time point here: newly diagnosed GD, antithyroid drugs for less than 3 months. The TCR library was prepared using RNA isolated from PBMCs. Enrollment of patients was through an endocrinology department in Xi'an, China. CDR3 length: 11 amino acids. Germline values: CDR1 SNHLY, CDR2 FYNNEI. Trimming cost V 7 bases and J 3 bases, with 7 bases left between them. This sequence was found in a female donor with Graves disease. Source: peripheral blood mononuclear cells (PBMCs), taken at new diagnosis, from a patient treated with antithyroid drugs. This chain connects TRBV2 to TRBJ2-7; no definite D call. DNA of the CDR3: TGTGCCAGCAACAGAAACTACGAGCAGTACTTC. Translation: CASNRNYEQYF.